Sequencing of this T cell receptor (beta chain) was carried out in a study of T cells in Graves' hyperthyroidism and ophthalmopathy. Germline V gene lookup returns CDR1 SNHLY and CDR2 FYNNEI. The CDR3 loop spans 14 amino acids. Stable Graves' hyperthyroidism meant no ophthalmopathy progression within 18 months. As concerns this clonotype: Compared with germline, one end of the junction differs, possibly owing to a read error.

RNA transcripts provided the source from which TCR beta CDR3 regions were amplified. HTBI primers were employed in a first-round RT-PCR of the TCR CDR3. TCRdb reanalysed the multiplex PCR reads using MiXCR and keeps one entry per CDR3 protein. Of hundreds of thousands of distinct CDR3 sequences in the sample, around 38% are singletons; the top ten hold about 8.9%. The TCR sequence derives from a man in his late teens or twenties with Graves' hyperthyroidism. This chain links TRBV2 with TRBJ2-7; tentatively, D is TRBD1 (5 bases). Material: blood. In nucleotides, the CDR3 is TGTGCCACGTCCGCGACAGCCGGAGTCTACGGGCAGTACTTC. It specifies CATSATAGVYGQYF.